This T cell receptor (beta chain) comes out of a study of T cell responses to AZD1222 COVID-19 vaccine. Comment on this clone: Its antigen is unidentified.

The V gene's germline CDR1 is SGHRS and CDR2 YFSETQ. J gave up 7 bases and V 4 bases, and 11 bases lay outside the gene matches. This CDR3 contains 14 residues. Some clones are missing from TCRdb's copy, which holds only in-frame ones; the method was immunoSEQ multiplex PCR. The profile covers some 120,000 clones, with around 90% appearing a single time and around 30% taken by the ten largest. Notes on the study in general: Dominant at 160-218 and 743-854, vaccine-associated CD4 TCRs also spanned spike. Most donors were white British and more were female, and clonal diversity was possibly underestimated. Sampled repertoires all dated from after the peak T cell response. In the spike-specific TCR repertoire, nearly half reportedly target unmutated variant regions.

The rearrangement links TRBV5-1 to TRBJ2-7, with 7 nucleotides matching TRBD1. This specimen was peripheral blood, taken on day 0 of AZD1222 vaccination. This sequence originates from an adult in good health. CDR3 sequence: CASSRIRGLEEQYF. The CDR3 region has the DNA TGCGCCAGCAGCCGAATAAGGGGGCTGGAGGAGCAGTACTTC.